These 4 T cell receptor beta chains came from one sample sequenced in a study of shared clonotypes between healthy human individuals. The data were produced by immunoSEQ multiplex PCR, yet TCRdb's version contains in-frame clones alone and is incomplete. The table includes 980,000 or so clones, 70% to 85% detected once. The material sequenced was memory CD4+ T cells sorted from blood. Sample subset: CD45RA-negative fraction. The receptor source for this set is a man between 18 and 29 years old in good health.

The chain is built from TRBV5-1 and TRBJ1-6; tentative D call: TRBD1 (5 bases). Germline CDR1 SGHRS, CDR2 YFSETQ. This CDR3 contains 16 residues. V was clipped by 4 bases and J by 0 bases, with 11 bases between them. In DNA, the CDR3 is TGCGCCAGCAGCCCCCTCCAGGGCTCCTATAATTCACCCCTCCACTTT. Translated: CASSPLQGSYNSPLHF.

The chain carries TRBV30 and TRBJ2-3; 11 positions match TRBD2. The V gene's germline CDR1 is GTSNPN and CDR2 SVGIG (reference sequence). V lost 2 bases and J lost 7; bases outside the gene matches: 14. The CDR3 sequence is 17 residues long. The CDR3 reads CAWSPDGVAGGPNTQYF. The CDR3 region has the DNA TGTGCCTGGAGTCCCGACGGGGTAGCGGGAGGGCCCAATACGCAGTATTTT.

This clone was found a few times. The V gene is TRBV10-3, the J gene TRBJ2-7; 11 bases match TRBD1. J gave up 7 bases and V 6 bases, and 5 bases lay outside the gene matches. The CDR3 sequence is 13 residues long. Germline V gene lookup returns CDR1 ENHRY and CDR2 SYGVKD. DNA for the CDR3: TGTGCCATCAGCGGACAGGGGGCAAGGGAGCAGTACTTC. This translates into CAISGQGAREQYF.

This chain joins TRBV19 and TRBJ2-7, with TRBD1 matching 9 bases. The CDR3 consists of 16 residues. Germline assignment: CDR1 LNHDA and CDR2 SQIVND (reference sequence). The V gene end was trimmed by 5 bases and the J gene end by 0 bases; junction bases not matched to a gene: 8. CDR3 nucleotides: TGTGCCAGTAGTTCTCCCGGGACAGGGAGCTCCTACGAGCAGTACTTC. Amino acids: CASSSPGTGSSYEQYF. Complete variable domain (other parts from reference TRBV19 and TRBJ2-7): DGGITQSPKYLFRKEGQNVTLSCEQNLNHDAMYWYRQDPGQGLRLIYYSQIVNDFQKGDIAEGYSVSREKKESFPLTVTSAQKNPTAFYLCASSSPGTGSSYEQYFGPGTRLTVT.